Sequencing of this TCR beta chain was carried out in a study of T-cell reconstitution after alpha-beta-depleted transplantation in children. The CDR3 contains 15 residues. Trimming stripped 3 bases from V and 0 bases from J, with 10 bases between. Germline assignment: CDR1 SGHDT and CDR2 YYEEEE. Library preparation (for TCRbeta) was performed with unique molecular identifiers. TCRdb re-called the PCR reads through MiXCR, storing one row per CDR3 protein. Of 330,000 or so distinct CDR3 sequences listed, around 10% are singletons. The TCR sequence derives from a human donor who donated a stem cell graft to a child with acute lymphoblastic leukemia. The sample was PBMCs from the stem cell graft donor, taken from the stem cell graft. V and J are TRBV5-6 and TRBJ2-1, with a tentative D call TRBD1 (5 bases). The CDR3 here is CASSWQGSSYNEQFF. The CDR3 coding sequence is TGTGCCAGCAGCTGGCAGGGAAGCTCCTACAATGAGCAGTTCTTC.